This T cell receptor beta chain is from a study of T cell responses to AZD1222 COVID-19 vaccine. Study details: Doses given second, at about 4 or about 12 weeks, were pooled. Study results and caveats: Donors were mostly white British, more females; clonal diversity possibly underestimated.

CDR3 length equals 14 residues. CDR1 is KGHSH, CDR2 LQKENI, per germline. The table lists this clone with a count of one. The antigen remains unidentified. An end of the junction does not agree with germline; a read error may underlie this. Only in-frame clones appear in the TCRdb table, and some are missing; sequencing was by immunoSEQ multiplex PCR. Counted here are about 140,000 clones, approximately 90% occurring once; the ten biggest clones make up around 2.7%. Source: peripheral blood, taken on day 0 of AZD1222 vaccination. The genes are TRBV18 and TRBJ1-2; D remains unclear. This clonotype was obtained from an adult in good health. The chain's CDR3 is CASSPTPTVYDYTF. CDR3 in DNA: TGTGCCAGCTCACCAACCCCAACAGTTTATGACTACACCTTC.